A selection of T cell receptor beta chains follows, all from one sample in a study of cytomegalovirus exposure and HLA in healthy donors. Generated by immunoSEQ multiplex PCR, the TCRdb table keeps only in-frame clones and is missing some. The sample carries 100,000 to 150,000 clones, just under 75% recorded once. Material: PBMCs. These TCRs come from a man aged 60 to 69 in good health and CMV-seropositive. The CDR3 runs from the conserved cysteine through the conserved F or W. A D gene is named only where the DNA matches it firmly. A clone size is listed for some rows: how often the clone was seen (once, few, many), or a class if it is expanded.

d_call j_call clone_size cdr3_length v_call cdr3_nt cdr3_aa
NA TRBJ1-1 once 17 TRBV4-1 TGCGCCAGCAGCCACTACCGATCCCGGGGGGGCATCACTGAAGCTTTCTTT CASSHYRSRGGITEAFF
TRBD1 TRBJ1-2 NA 14 TRBV7-8 TGTGCCAGCAGCTCCTATGGGACAGGGTATGGCTACACCTTC CASSSYGTGYGYTF
TRBD1 TRBJ2-7 NA 14 TRBV5-6 TGTGCCAGCAGCTTGGCGGGACAGCACTACGAGCAGTACTTC CASSLAGQHYEQYF
NA TRBJ1-6 NA 16 TRBV2 TGTGCCAGCAGCGCCCGGGGTAGGGAGGAGAATTCACCCCTCCACTTT CASSARGREENSPLHF
NA TRBJ1-3 NA 16 TRBV9 TGTGCCAGCAGCCCCCGCCAACAGGGCGGCGGAAACACCATATATTTT CASSPRQQGGGNTIYF
NA TRBJ1-2 NA 14 TRBV6-1 TGTGCCAGCAGTGGCCAAACAGGGTTCGGTGGCTACACCTTC CASSGQTGFGGYTF
TRBD2 TRBJ2-3 NA 14 TRBV10-1 TGCGCCAGCAGTGAGACTAGCGGGACAGATACGCAGTATTTT CASSETSGTDTQYF
TRBD1 TRBJ1-6 NA 14 TRBV14 TGTGCCAGCAGTGGGGACAGGTCATCCTCACCCCTCCACTTT CASSGDRSSSPLHF
TRBD1 TRBJ1-4 NA 15 TRBV30 TGTGCCTGGAGGCCCGGACAGGCGCTTAATGAAAAACTGTTTTTT CAWRPGQALNEKLFF
NA TRBJ2-2 NA 11 TRBV29-1 TGCAGCGTTACGAGCACCGGGGAGCTGTTTTTT CSVTSTGELFF
NA TRBJ2-2 once 13 TRBV5-1 TGCGCCAGCAGCAGCGGACCCACCGGGGAGCTGTTTTTT CASSSGPTGELFF
NA TRBJ1-1 NA 15 TRBV18 TGTGCCAGCTCACCAGGGGAGCAAAACCCCACTGAAGCTTTCTTT CASSPGEQNPTEAFF
TRBD1 TRBJ2-7 NA 14 TRBV27 TGTGCCAGCCAGGACAGGGCTGGCGGCTACGAGCAGTACTTC CASQDRAGGYEQYF
NA TRBJ2-7 NA 16 TRBV6-1 TGTGCCAGCAGTGAAGGGGTTGGGGCAGCGACCTACGAGCAGTACTTC CASSEGVGAATYEQYF
NA TRBJ2-2 NA 15 TRBV5-1 TGCGCCAGCAGCTCCCAAAACACAGGGCCCGGGGAGCTGTTTTTT CASSSQNTGPGELFF
NA TRBJ1-6 NA 12 TRBV6-5 TGTGCCAGCAGGGCAGGGAATTCACCCCTCCACTTT CASRAGNSPLHF
NA TRBJ2-3 NA 13 TRBV6-5 TGTGCCAGCAGCCAGACACAGGGAGATACGCAGTATTTT CASSQTQGDTQYF
NA TRBJ2-5 few 13 TRBV5-4 TGTGCCAGCAGCTACGACTGGCAGGAGACCCAGTACTTC CASSYDWQETQYF
NA TRBJ1-3 once 16 TRBV5-4 TGTGCCAGCAGCTTGGCAGGGGCAAGCTCTGGAAACACCATATATTTT CASSLAGASSGNTIYF
NA TRBJ2-7 NA 15 TRBV6-5 TGTGCCAGCAGGTCGACTCCTGCGCTCGAATACGAGCAGTACTTC CASRSTPALEYEQYF